The T cell receptor beta chain described here comes from a study of blood T cell repertoires in COVID-19. The CDR3 totals 15 residues. V shed 6 bases and J 5 bases; nucleotides not matched to a gene: 9. Germline V gene data show CDR1 as MGHDK and CDR2 as SYGVNS. Data came from immunoSEQ multiplex PCR; TCRdb stores just in-frame clones and leaves some out. The sample carries 230,000 or so clones, about 88% recorded once. Specimen: PBMCs or T cells enriched from blood (not recorded which). The rearrangement links TRBV25-1 to TRBJ1-2; 10 bases are a match to TRBD1. This receptor was identified in a woman aged 25 to 39 who had recovered from COVID-19. The chain's CDR3 is CASRPGDRGFYGYTF. The CDR3 DNA is TGTGCCAGCAGACCCGGGGACAGGGGATTTTATGGCTACACCTTC.